The TCR beta chain under discussion was sequenced for a study of early T cells in non-severe SARS-CoV-2 infection. Whole-study context: Sequencing input comprised bulk RNA from unsorted whole blood; chain pairing was not available. The study's findings and limits: Matching against VDJdb likely underestimated virus-specific expansions, favoring anti-spike CD8.

This clonotype was seen ten or more times. Its antigen is not identified. The junction does not match germline at one end; this may be a read error. Germline V lookup: CDR1 SGDLS, CDR2 YYNGEE. This CDR3 has 18 residues. Unique molecular identifiers were attached to individual cDNA molecules. TCRdb analysed the 5' RACE reads with MiXCR anew, one entry per CDR3 protein. The table shows over 50,000 distinct CDR3 sequences, with under 8.5% occurring only once. The source material was whole blood. The TCR was taken from an adult who was a healthcare worker with PCR-confirmed SARS-CoV-2 infection or an uninfected control (not recorded which). This chain uses TRBV9 with TRBJ1-6; a possible D gene is TRBD1 (5 bases). CDR3 loop: CASSVHENAGTYNSPLNF. The CDR3 bases are TGTGCCAGCAGCGTACATGAGAACGCCGGGACTTATAATTCACCCCTCAACTTT.